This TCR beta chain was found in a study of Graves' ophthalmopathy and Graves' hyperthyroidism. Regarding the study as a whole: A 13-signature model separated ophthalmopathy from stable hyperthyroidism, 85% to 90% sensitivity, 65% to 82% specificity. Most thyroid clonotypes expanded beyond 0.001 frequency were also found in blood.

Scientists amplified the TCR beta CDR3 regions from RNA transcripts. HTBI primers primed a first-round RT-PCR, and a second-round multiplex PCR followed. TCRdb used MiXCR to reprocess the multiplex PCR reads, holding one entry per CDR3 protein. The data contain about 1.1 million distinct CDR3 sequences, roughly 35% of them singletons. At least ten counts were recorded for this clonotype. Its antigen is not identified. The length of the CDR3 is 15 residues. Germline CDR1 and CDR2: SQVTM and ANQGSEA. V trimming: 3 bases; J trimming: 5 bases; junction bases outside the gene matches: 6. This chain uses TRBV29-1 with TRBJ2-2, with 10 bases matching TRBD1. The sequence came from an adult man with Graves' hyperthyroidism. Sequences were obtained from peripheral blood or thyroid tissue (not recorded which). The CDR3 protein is CSVDTTGQGTGELFF. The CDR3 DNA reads TGCAGCGTTGACACGACGGGACAGGGGACCGGGGAGCTGTTTTTT.